Listed here are 2 T cell receptor beta chains from one sample, sequenced in a study of beta chain features in type 1 diabetes. The study's findings and limits: TCRB CDR3 length was moderately but significantly reduced in all four CD4+ subsets of Type 1 diabetes patients.

Isolated RNA was reverse transcribed in full, so expressed TCRB transcripts were sequenced. TCRdb's copy holds only in-frame clones and misses some; the assay was immunoSEQ multiplex PCR. Here the sample spans under 850,000 clones, around an eighth being singletons. Antigen specificity for these receptors is unknown. The sample comprised naive CD4+ T cells from blood. All receptors derive from a man between 18 and 29 years old with type 1 diabetes.

This clone has more than one count but fewer than ten. The chain links TRBV7-3 to TRBJ2-7, with 9 bases that match TRBD1. This CDR3 has 15 residues. Germline V lookup: CDR1 SGHTA, CDR2 FQGTGA. The V segment lost 0 bases and the J segment 5 bases; nucleotides outside the gene matches: 5. CDR3 coding DNA: TGTGCCAGCAGCTTAACGGGGACAGGGTCCCACGAGCAGTACTTC. Residues: CASSLTGTGSHEQYF.

The chain has TRBV7-8 and TRBJ2-2, with TRBD1 matching 10 bases. Germline loops: CDR1 SGHVS, CDR2 FQNEAQ. CDR3 length equals 15 residues. J was trimmed by 3 bases and V by 5 bases; bases with no gene match: 3. The CDR3 nucleotides read TGTGCCAGCAGCCTCGGGACAGGGGACACCGGGGAGCTGTTTTTT. Its protein product is CASSLGTGDTGELFF.